The clone carrying this T cell receptor (beta chain) was seen ten or more times. Its specificity is unknown. The source of the sample is a study of breast tumors, draining lymph nodes, adjacent tissues. Breast cancer patients provided tissue from their axillary draining lymph nodes. The CDR3 has 15 residues. Per the germline V gene, CDR1 is SGHAT and CDR2 is FQDESV (reference sequence). The V gene end was trimmed by 1 base and the J gene end by 2 bases; junction bases not matched to a gene: 4. TCRdb processed the multiplex PCR reads anew with MiXCR; each CDR3 protein has one entry. The sample has about 130,000 distinct CDR3 sequences, 21% seen once; the top ten hold about 2.2%. General observations from the study: Data only fit, rather than demonstrated, lymph node origin of most tumor T cells.

Input material: axillary lymph node tissue. The receptor comes from a female donor with breast cancer. Some clones in this sample may be carry-over from other donors' samples. The rearrangement joins TRBV11-1 to TRBJ2-5; 7 bases match TRBD2. CDR3 residues: CASSLDGLEQETQYF. In nucleotides, the CDR3 is TGTGCCAGCAGCTTAGACGGACTAGAGCAAGAGACCCAGTACTTC.